What follows is one T cell receptor (beta chain) and its context. What it binds is unknown. The repertoire was sequenced with immunoSEQ multiplex PCR; TCRdb's copy has only in-frame clones and lacks some. The data hold some 58,000 clones, with around 76% observed a single time. The data are from a study of radiation and T cells in renal cell carcinoma. The wider study: Nephrectomy followed 15 Gy stereotactic body radiation by 4 weeks. Overall study findings and caveats: Pretreatment tumor biopsies were lacking, so baseline clonotypes are unknown. In blood, top tumor clones expanded by 2 weeks, shrinking by 4.

Time point denoted: blood 2 weeks post-SBRT. The treatment: 15 Gy SBRT to primary tumor, nephrectomy 4 weeks later. Serial blood draws occurred at baseline and 2 and 4 weeks post-SBRT. The CDR3 is 13 amino acids. V lost 8 bases, J lost 6 bases, and 9 bases stayed unmatched. Germline lookup yields CDR1 LNHDA and CDR2 SQIVND (reference sequence). Sequences were derived from blood, sampled from a patient whose treatment included radiotherapy and nephrectomy. J is TRBJ2-7 and V is TRBV19, with TRBD2 matching over 8 bases. This TCR derives from a man in his fifties or sixties with renal cell carcinoma. In DNA, the CDR3 is TGTGCCAGTTCGACCGCGGGGGGTGGCGAGCAGTACTTC. Amino acid sequence: CASSTAGGGEQYF.